The present TCR beta chain was sequenced within a study of cytomegalovirus exposure and HLA in healthy donors. The germline V gene has CDR1 SGHRS and CDR2 YFSETQ. The CDR3 covers 16 residues. V gave up 4 bases and J gave up 2 bases; unmatched junction bases: 11. Use of 60 Vbeta and 13 Jbeta primers characterized the PCR. Here immunoSEQ multiplex PCR was the method, and the copy in TCRdb shows in-frame clones only, minus some. This sample has 100,000 to 150,000 clones, with around 80% found just once. The receptor comes from a man aged 25 to 40 in good health and CMV-seronegative. Sequencing was performed on PBMCs. This chain connects TRBV5-1 to TRBJ1-2, with TRBD1 matching over 7 bases. CDR3 sequence (DNA): TGCGCCAGCAGCGAACCGACAGGGCTGAAAAACTATGGCTACACCTTC. It encodes CASSEPTGLKNYGYTF.